The 21 T cell receptor beta chains presented below share a single source sample, sequenced in a study of blood T cell repertoires in COVID-19. This table comes from immunoSEQ multiplex PCR, and its TCRdb copy is limited to in-frame clones, with some not included. Here the sample spans 360,000 or so clones, around 90% being singletons. Sequencing used peripheral blood. Receptor source: a man aged 18 to 30 with active or convalescent COVID-19.

This chain links TRBV29-1 with TRBJ2-1, with D perhaps matching TRBD2 (6 bases). Trimming pared 5 bases from V and 8 bases from J, leaving 22 bases between. The germline V gene encodes CDR1 SQVTM and CDR2 ANQGSEA. The CDR3 runs to 15 residues. The CDR3 spells CSVLSRGGVIDEQFF. The CDR3, as DNA: TGCAGCGTTTTATCTCGTGGAGGGGTTATCGATGAGCAGTTCTTC.

V usage is TRBV19 and J usage is TRBJ1-1; the D gene is possibly TRBD1 (5 bases). Germline CDR1 LNHDA, CDR2 SQIVND (reference sequence). The CDR3 sequence is 15 residues long. V was shortened by 3 bases and J by 4 bases, with 15 bases between the two germline ends. CDR3 sequence: CASSINPGSGTEAFF. CDR3 in DNA: TGTGCCAGTAGTATCAACCCAGGGTCGGGCACTGAAGCTTTCTTT.

This clone was recorded once. This chain joins TRBV3-1 (or the pseudogene TRBV3-2) and TRBJ2-3; tentatively, D is TRBD2 (5 bases). The CDR3 covers 14 residues. Germline-derived CDR1 and CDR2 are LGHDT and YNNKEL (reference sequence). Trimming took off 3 bases at V and 6 bases at J, with 13 bases between the two ends. The CDR3 DNA is TGTGCCAGCAGCCAGCCGCCTAGCAGGGATACGCAGTATTTT. It is translated as CASSQPPSRDTQYF.

The chain recombines TRBV2 with TRBJ1-4, with TRBD1 as a possible D gene (6 bases). V dropped 7 bases and J dropped 0 bases, with 15 bases sitting between them. The germline CDR1 and CDR2 sequences are SNHLY and FYNNEI. This CDR3 is 16 amino acids long. CDR3 in DNA: TGTGCCAGCAACGACGGGAGGGGGGCAACTAATGAAAAACTGTTTTTT. As protein: CASNDGRGATNEKLFF. Using reference TRBV2 and TRBJ1-4 for the parts outside the CDR3, the full variable domain is EPEVTQTPSHQVTQMGQEVILRCVPISNHLYFYWYRQILGQKVEFLVSFYNNEISEKSEIFDDQFSVERPDGSNFTLKIRSTKLEDSAMYFCASNDGRGATNEKLFFGSGTQLSVL.

The rearrangement joins TRBV11-2 to TRBJ2-2, with 8 bases aligning to TRBD1. Germline V gives CDR1 SGHAT, CDR2 FQNNGV. Trimming at V came to 8 bases and at J to 1 base, leaving 3 bases not matched to a gene. The CDR3 runs to 14 residues. DNA of the CDR3: TGTGCCAGCCCGGGACAGGAGAACACCGGGGAGCTGTTTTTT. Residues: CASPGQENTGELFF.

This clone was observed a single time. V gene TRBV15 combines with J gene TRBJ1-5; D unclear. The CDR3 is 15 residues long. V was shortened by 0 bases and J by 2 bases, with 8 bases between the two germline ends. CDR1 is LNHNV and CDR2 is YYDKDF in the germline V gene (reference sequence). In DNA, the CDR3 is TGTGCCACCAGCAGAGACTGGGGAGGCAATCAGCCCCAGCATTTT. The encoded protein is CATSRDWGGNQPQHF.

The chain is built from TRBV11-2 and TRBJ1-6, with 9 bases fitting TRBD1. Per the germline V gene, CDR1 is SGHAT and CDR2 is FQNNGV. V lost 1 base and J lost 10; bases outside the gene matches: 8. CDR3 size: 16 residues. The CDR3 DNA sequence: TGTGCCAGCAGCTTAGGGACAGGGGTCTTCTACTCACCCCTCCACTTT. It specifies CASSLGTGVFYSPLHF.

The chain recombines TRBV28 with TRBJ1-2; TRBD1 is a possible D gene (5 bases). The CDR3 runs 15 residues. Germline CDR1 MDHEN, CDR2 SYDVKM. Trimming stripped 5 bases from V and 2 bases from J, with 15 bases between. DNA of the CDR3: TGTGCCAGCAGTACACATGCGGAGGGGAACTATGGCTACACCTTC. Encoded protein: CASSTHAEGNYGYTF.

This clone was recorded once. This sequence joins TRBV6-2 or TRBV6-3 and TRBJ2-5, with D tentatively TRBD1 (6 bases). The V end lost 4 bases, the J end lost 6 bases, and 12 bases lay between the germline ends. Germline CDR1 reads MNHEY; CDR2 reads SVGEGT. The CDR3 loop spans 13 amino acids. This CDR3 reads CASSSQGRKTQYF. The DNA for the CDR3 is TGTGCCAGCAGTTCACAGGGTAGGAAGACCCAGTACTTC.

V and J are TRBV7-8 and TRBJ2-2; D may be TRBD2 (7 bases). Germline CDR1 reads SGHVS; CDR2 reads FQNEAQ. The CDR3 extends over 15 amino acids. V was cut by 1 base and J by 7 bases, with 13 bases left in between. CDR3 coding DNA: TGTGCCAGCAGCTTAGGAGGGGGGGCGCACGGGGAGCTGTTTTTT. As protein: CASSLGGGAHGELFF.

This clone showed up just once. The chain uses TRBV10-3 and TRBJ1-3, with D maybe TRBD1 (5 bases). Deletions cut 11 bases from V and 1 base from J, with 9 bases between. The CDR3 has 12 amino acids. Germline V gives CDR1 ENHRY, CDR2 SYGVKD. The CDR3 region is CAAGYSGNTIYF. The CDR3 DNA follows: TGTGCCGCAGGGTATTCTGGAAACACCATATATTTT.

The V call is TRBV7-2, the J call TRBJ1-2, with D hard to call. The CDR3 runs to 14 residues. The V gene's germline CDR1 is SGHTA and CDR2 FQGNSA. V was trimmed by 4 bases and J by 4 bases, leaving 13 bases between them. CDR3 loop: CASSYGGNLYGYTF. DNA of the CDR3: TGTGCCAGCAGCTACGGAGGGAACCTCTATGGCTACACCTTC. The full variable domain, with the rest looked up from reference TRBV7-2 and TRBJ1-2, is GAGVSQSPSNKVTEKGKDVELRCDPISGHTALYWYRQSLGQGLEFLIYFQGNSAPDKSGLPSDRFSAERTGGSVSTLTIQRTQQEDSAVYLCASSYGGNLYGYTFGSGTRLTVV.

J is TRBJ1-3 and V is TRBV11-2, with 11 bases fitting TRBD1. The V gene's germline CDR1 is SGHAT and CDR2 FQNNGV. This CDR3 comprises 16 residues. The ends lost 5 bases at V and 1 base at J; junction bases unmatched: 4. DNA for the CDR3: TGTGCCAGCAGCAAAGGACAGGGGGCATCTGGAAACACCATATATTTT. Its translation is CASSKGQGASGNTIYF. The full variable domain, rest sourced from reference TRBV11-2 and TRBJ1-3, is EAGVAQSPRYKIIEKRQSVAFWCNPISGHATLYWYQQILGQGPKLLIQFQNNGVVDDSQLPKDRFSAERLKGVDSTLKIQPAKLEDSAVYLCASSKGQGASGNTIYFGEGSWLTVV.

V and J are TRBV5-6 and TRBJ1-4; TRBD1 matches at 9 bases. This CDR3 has 15 amino acids. With 3 bases clipped from V and 3 bases from J, the junction kept 3 bases outside the gene matches. The germline gives CDR1 SGHDT, CDR2 YYEEEE. CDR3 sequence reads: CASSSGTGSNEKLFF. CDR3 sequence (DNA): TGTGCCAGCAGCTCCGGGACAGGGTCTAATGAAAAACTGTTTTTT.

The chain employs TRBV7-3 and TRBJ1-4; D uncertain. Germline V gives CDR1 SGHTA, CDR2 FQGTGA. V was shortened by 1 base and J by 8 bases, with 17 bases between the two germline ends. CDR3 size: 16 residues. The CDR3 reads CASSLRSPGNGEKLFF. The CDR3 DNA follows: TGTGCCAGCAGCTTAAGGTCTCCGGGGAATGGAGAAAAACTGTTTTTT.

This chain connects TRBV6-2 or TRBV6-3 to TRBJ2-5; a possible D gene is TRBD2 (6 bases). V gave up 5 bases and J gave up 5 bases, with 12 bases separating them. CDR1 and CDR2 from the germline V gene are MNHEY and SVGEGT. The CDR3 runs 13 residues. The CDR3, as DNA: TGTGCCAGCAGTCACGGGAGTTGGGAGACCCAGTACTTC. Protein product: CASSHGSWETQYF.

The chain uses TRBV4-3 and TRBJ1-5; no reliable D call. The CDR3 contains 16 residues. The germline V and J ends were trimmed by 0 bases and 2 bases, with 11 bases remaining between them. Germline-derived CDR1 and CDR2 are LGHNA and YSLEER. CDR3: CASSQDSPGGNQPQHF. CDR3 bases: TGCGCCAGCAGCCAAGATTCCCCGGGAGGCAATCAGCCCCAGCATTTT.

Regarding this clone: The junction does not match germline at one end; this may be a read error. In DNA form, the CDR3 reads TGTGCCAGCAGCCAAGACGCCCCACGGGTCATCTTT. Its protein is CASSQDAPRVIF. This chain uses TRBV3-1 (or the pseudogene TRBV3-2) with TRBJ1-1; no clear D gene. The germline CDR1 and CDR2 sequences are LGHDT and YNNKEL (reference sequence). This CDR3 comprises 12 residues.

This rearrangement joins TRBV5-6 to TRBJ2-7; TRBD1 matches 9 bases. Germline-derived CDR1 and CDR2 are SGHDT and YYEEEE. The V and J ends lost 5 bases and 2 bases, in that order; junction bases with no gene match: 11. There are 16 residues in the CDR3. CDR3 in DNA: TGTGCCAGCAGTTTCACAGGGGGCTTTTACCCCTACGAGCAGTACTTC. It yields the protein CASSFTGGFYPYEQYF. Drawing the rest from reference TRBV5-6 and TRBJ2-7, the complete variable domain is DAGVTQSPTHLIKTRGQQVTLRCSPKSGHDTVSWYQQALGQGPQFIFQYYEEEERQRGNFPDRFSGHQFPNYSSELNVNALLLGDSALYLCASSFTGGFYPYEQYFGPGTRLTVT.

The V gene is TRBV18, the J gene TRBJ2-1; tentative D call: TRBD1 (5 bases). CDR1 KGHSH and CDR2 LQKENI come from the germline V gene. The CDR3 runs 12 residues. With 2 bases removed from V and 10 bases from J, the gap between germline ends came to 9 bases. The CDR3 DNA reads TGTGCCAGCTCACCAAGGGGCGACGAGCAGTTCTTC. This codes for CASSPRGDEQFF. Using reference TRBV18 and TRBJ2-1 for the parts outside the CDR3, the full variable domain is NAGVMQNPRHLVRRRGQEARLRCSPMKGHSHVYWYRQLPEEGLKFMVYLQKENIIDESGMPKERFSAEFPKEGPSILRIQQVVRGDSAAYFCASSPRGDEQFFGPGTRLTVL.

This clone was picked up a small number of times. This CDR3 is also generated by other DNA sequences in the sample. The chain recombines TRBV5-1 with TRBJ1-6, with no clear D. Per the germline V gene, CDR1 is SGHRS and CDR2 is YFSETQ. V lost 0 bases to trimming and J lost 1 base, with 5 bases between them. The CDR3 spans 15 residues. CDR3 DNA: TGCGCCAGCAGCTTGGCGGGGTCCTATAATTCACCCCTCCACTTT. Protein product: CASSLAGSYNSPLHF.